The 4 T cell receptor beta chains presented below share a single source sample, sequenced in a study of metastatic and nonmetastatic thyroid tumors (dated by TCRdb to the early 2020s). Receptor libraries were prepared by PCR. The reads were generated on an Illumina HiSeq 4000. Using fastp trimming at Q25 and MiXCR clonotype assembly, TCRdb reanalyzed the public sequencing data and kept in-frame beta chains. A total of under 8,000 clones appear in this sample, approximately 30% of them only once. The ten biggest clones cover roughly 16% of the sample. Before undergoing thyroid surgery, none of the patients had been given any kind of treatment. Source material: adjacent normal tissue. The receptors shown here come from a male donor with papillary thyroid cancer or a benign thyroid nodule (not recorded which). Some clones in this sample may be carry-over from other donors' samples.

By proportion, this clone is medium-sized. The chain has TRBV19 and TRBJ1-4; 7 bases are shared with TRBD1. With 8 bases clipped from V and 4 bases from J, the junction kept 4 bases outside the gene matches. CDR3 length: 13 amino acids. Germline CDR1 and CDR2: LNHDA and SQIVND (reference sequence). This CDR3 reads CASWNRGNEKLFF. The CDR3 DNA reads TGTGCCAGTTGGAACAGGGGTAATGAAAAACTGTTTTTT.

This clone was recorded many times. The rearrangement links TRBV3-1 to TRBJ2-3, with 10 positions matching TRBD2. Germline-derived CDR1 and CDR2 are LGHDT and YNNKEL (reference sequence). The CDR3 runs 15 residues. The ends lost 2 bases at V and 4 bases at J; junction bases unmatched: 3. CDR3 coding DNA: TGTGCCAGCAGCCAACTAGCGGGAGTGTCAGATACGCAGTATTTT. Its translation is CASSQLAGVSDTQYF.

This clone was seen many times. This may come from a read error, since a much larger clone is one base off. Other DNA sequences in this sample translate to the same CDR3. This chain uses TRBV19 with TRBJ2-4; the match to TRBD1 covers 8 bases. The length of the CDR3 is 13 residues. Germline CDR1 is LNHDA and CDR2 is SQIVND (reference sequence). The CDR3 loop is CASSTQTGDIQYF. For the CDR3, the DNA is TGCGCCAGTAGTACCCAGACAGGGGACATTCAGTACTTC.

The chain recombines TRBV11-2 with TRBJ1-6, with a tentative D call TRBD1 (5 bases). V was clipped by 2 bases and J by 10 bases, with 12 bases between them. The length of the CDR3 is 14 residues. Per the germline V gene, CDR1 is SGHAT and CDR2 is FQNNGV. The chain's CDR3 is CASSLRQGLSPLHF. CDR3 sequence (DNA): TGTGCCAGCAGCTTACGGCAGGGCCTCTCACCCCTCCACTTT.